These T cell receptor beta chains were read from a single sample in a study of T-cell reconstitution after alpha-beta-depleted transplantation in children. TCRdb reprocessed the PCR reads via MiXCR and lists one record per CDR3 protein. The table lists under 850,000 distinct CDR3 sequences, around 13% of them singletons. The sequencing here drew on PBMCs, taken before TCRalphabeta/CD19-depleted stem cell transplant. These receptors were taken from a girl aged 2 to 10 with congenital amegakaryocytic thrombocytopenia, due to receive a stem cell transplant. The CDR3 runs from the conserved cysteine through the conserved F or W. The order of the fields is clone size, D gene, J gene, V gene, CDR3 protein, CDR3 DNA. The D gene is left open where the match is weak. For some rows the clone size is stated as once, few or many, or as a class when expanded; others skip it.

>.|.|TRBJ2-2|TRBV7-3
CASSLKLPSNTGELFF
TGTGCCAGCAGCTTAAAACTACCTTCGAACACCGGGGAGCTGTTTTTT
>few|.|TRBJ2-2|TRBV20-1
CSAELSGELFF
TGCAGTGCAGAACTATCCGGGGAGCTGTTTTTT
>.|.|TRBJ2-3|TRBV4-2
CASSQDPGWEGTDTQYF
TGTGCCAGCAGCCAAGATCCGGGGTGGGAGGGCACAGATACGCAGTATTTT
>many|.|TRBJ1-1|TRBV7-9
CASSLGPGSTEAFF
TGTGCCAGCAGCTTAGGGCCAGGGAGCACTGAAGCTTTCTTT
>.|.|TRBJ1-1|TRBV7-9
CASSLVFGGRVLNTEAFF
TGTGCCAGCAGCTTGGTATTTGGGGGGCGGGTTTTGAACACTGAAGCTTTCTTT
>once|TRBD1|TRBJ1-2|TRBV29-1
CSVTGGGYYGYTF
TGCAGCGTGACAGGGGGCGGGTACTATGGCTACACCTTC
>many|TRBD1|TRBJ2-7|TRBV12-3/TRBV12-4
CASSFGTRQGALYEQYF
TGTGCCAGCAGTTTCGGTACAAGACAGGGGGCGCTTTACGAGCAGTACTTC
>many|.|TRBJ1-5|TRBV20-1
CSASNPTDSNQPQHF
TGCAGTGCTAGTAATCCGACAGATAGCAATCAGCCCCAGCATTTT
>many|.|TRBJ1-1|TRBV5-5
CASQGMTDMNTEAFF
TGTGCCAGCCAAGGAATGACAGATATGAACACTGAAGCTTTCTTT
>many|TRBD2|TRBJ2-7|TRBV27
CASSLYPSGTYEQYF
TGTGCCAGCAGTTTATACCCTAGCGGGACCTACGAGCAGTACTTC
>.|TRBD2|TRBJ2-3|TRBV25-1
CASSEWLAGGGGTDTQYF
TGTGCCAGCAGTGAATGGCTAGCGGGAGGTGGGGGAACAGATACGCAGTATTTT
>few|.|TRBJ2-1|TRBV20-1
CSATLRTGSYNEQFF
TGCAGTGCTACCCTAAGGACGGGTTCCTACAATGAGCAGTTCTTC
>many|.|TRBJ2-1|TRBV5-1
CASSQLGSANEQFF
TGCGCCAGCAGTCAACTAGGATCGGCCAATGAGCAGTTCTTC
>.|.|TRBJ1-4|TRBV5-1
CASSLVGTEEKLFF
TGCGCCAGCAGCCTGGTGGGGACGGAAGAAAAACTGTTTTTT
>many|TRBD1|TRBJ2-2|TRBV6-1
CASSRQGVNTGELFF
TGTGCCAGCTCCCGACAGGGGGTCAACACCGGGGAGCTGTTTTTT
>few|TRBD2|TRBJ2-1|TRBV3-1
CASRQTSGVNNEQFF
TGTGCCAGCAGACAAACTAGCGGGGTTAACAATGAGCAGTTCTTC
>many|.|TRBJ2-3|TRBV20-1
CSAGPPGTSTDTQYF
TGCAGTGCTGGGCCCCCCGGGACTAGCACAGATACGCAGTATTTT
>few|TRBD2|TRBJ2-3|TRBV20-1
CSASPVPSGYTDTQYF
TGCAGTGCCAGCCCGGTCCCTAGCGGATACACAGATACGCAGTATTTT
>few|.|TRBJ2-1|TRBV20-1
CSAPRGGIFEQFF
TGCAGTGCCCCACGAGGGGGGATCTTTGAGCAGTTCTTC
>many|.|TRBJ2-4|TRBV29-1
CSVSGRQAKNIQYF
TGCAGCGTCTCGGGACGCCAAGCCAAAAACATTCAGTACTTC
>many|.|TRBJ2-1|TRBV20-1
CSASVRYNEQFF
TGCAGTGCTAGTGTGCGATACAATGAGCAGTTCTTC
>many|TRBD2|TRBJ2-1|TRBV5-1
CASSFSGRGVYNEQFF
TGCGCCAGCAGCTTTAGCGGGAGGGGAGTATACAATGAGCAGTTCTTC
>.|TRBD1|TRBJ1-3|TRBV11-2
CASSGLQGAPGNTIYF
TGTGCCAGCAGCGGTTTACAGGGGGCTCCCGGAAACACCATATATTTT
>many|.|TRBJ2-5|TRBV12-3/TRBV12-4
CASSRTAGNQETQYF
TGTGCCAGCAGTCGGACCGCAGGGAACCAAGAGACCCAGTACTTC
>.|.|TRBJ2-5|TRBV20-1
CMGQRENSQYF
TGCATGGGACAGCGGGAGAATTCCCAGTACTTC
>many|TRBD2|TRBJ2-7|TRBV20-1
CSASRREGEQYF
TGCAGTGCTTCTAGGCGGGAGGGCGAGCAGTACTTC
>.|.|TRBJ1-1|TRBV29-1
CSVAGELNTEAFF
TGCAGCGTTGCGGGGGAACTGAACACTGAAGCTTTCTTT
>.|.|TRBJ1-4|TRBV5-5
CASSFSQLEKLFF
TGTGCCAGCAGCTTTTCGCAGCTTGAAAAACTGTTTTTT
>many|.|TRBJ2-7|TRBV29-1
CSVVRTSSYEQYF
TGCAGCGTTGTGAGGACGAGCTCCTACGAGCAGTACTTC
>few|.|TRBJ2-5|TRBV20-1
CSAVLARDETQYF
TGCAGTGCTGTTCTAGCGAGAGACGAGACCCAGTACTTC
>many|.|TRBJ2-1|TRBV20-1
CSARRLGVGEQFF
TGCAGTGCTAGACGGCTAGGAGTCGGTGAGCAGTTCTTC
>many|.|TRBJ2-7|TRBV6-5
CASFRVSDEQYF
TGTGCCAGCTTCAGGGTTAGCGACGAGCAGTACTTC
>few|.|TRBJ2-5|TRBV24-1
CATSFGLSQETQYF
TGTGCCACCAGCTTCGGTCTGAGCCAAGAGACCCAGTACTTC
>.|.|TRBJ2-7|TRBV19
CASPRIAPDEQYF
TGTGCCAGTCCCAGGATAGCGCCGGACGAGCAGTACTTC
>few|.|TRBJ2-3|TRBV5-1
CASSAGTARLTDTQYF
TGCGCCAGCAGCGCCGGGACTGCCAGACTCACAGATACGCAGTATTTT
>.|TRBD2|TRBJ2-3|TRBV7-2
CASSSSGGGHTQYF
TGTGCCAGCAGCTCCTCGGGAGGCGGCCATACGCAGTATTTT
>.|TRBD2|TRBJ2-5|TRBV7-9
CASSLSTGGTQYF
TGTGCCAGCAGCCTTTCGACGGGGGGGACCCAGTACTTC
>.|.|TRBJ1-1|TRBV5-1
CASSLHPNTEAFF
TGCGCCAGCAGCTTGCACCCGAACACTGAAGCTTTCTTT
>many|.|TRBJ2-5|TRBV4-2
CASSQTGRETQYF
TGTGCCAGCAGCCAAACCGGGCGGGAGACCCAGTACTTC
>many|TRBD1|TRBJ2-7|TRBV20-1
CSAAPQGSMWDLYEQYF
TGCAGTGCAGCCCCACAGGGGTCAATGTGGGATCTCTACGAGCAGTACTTC
>.|TRBD2|TRBJ2-7|TRBV28
CAWGGSSYEQYF
TGTGCCTGGGGCGGGAGCTCCTACGAGCAGTACTTC
>.|TRBD2|TRBJ2-7|TRBV7-8
CASSSLAELNYEQYF
TGTGCCAGCAGCTCCCTAGCGGAATTAAACTACGAGCAGTACTTC